The present entry profiles one TCR beta chain with its context. Antigen unknown. PCR used 60 Vbeta primers and 13 Jbeta primers. Only in-frame clones appear in the TCRdb table, and some are missing; sequencing was by immunoSEQ multiplex PCR. Its table records about 110,000 clones. Germline-derived CDR1 and CDR2 are SGDLS and YYNGEE. Trimming at V came to 2 bases and at J to 4 bases, leaving 8 bases not matched to a gene. The CDR3 extends over 15 amino acids. This sample is drawn from a study of cytomegalovirus exposure and HLA in healthy donors. Study-wide findings and caveats: Published work reported that the classifier diagnosed cytomegalovirus status with high specificity and sensitivity. An analysis done earlier found most TCR beta V segments productive about 87% or about 30% of the time. Later on, a genetic analysis was performed. It linked a missense variant in DCLRE1C with V- and J-gene trimming of TCR beta. In the analysis, some V segments, TRBV6-2 and TRBV6-3 included, were excluded as indistinguishable.

V is TRBV9 and J is TRBJ2-5; 7 positions match TRBD1. The material sequenced was PBMCs. This sequence originates from a man aged 45 to 65 in good health and CMV-seronegative. The CDR3 DNA follows: TGTGCCAGCAGCGTGGGACAGATCAAGGGAGAGACCCAGTACTTC. Its translation: CASSVGQIKGETQYF.